This TCR beta chain was observed in a study of vaccination effects on CD4 cells after COVID-19. Study outcomes and limitations: Cross-reactivity with common cold coronaviruses was shown by only 1 of 255 vaccine-induced clones in healthy vaccinees. Clones arising from infection and from vaccination showed marked clonal contraction late after vaccination.

This CDR3 contains 13 residues. V was cut by 4 bases and J by 3 bases, with 8 bases left in between. Germline V CDR1 and CDR2: SGDLS, YYNGEE. Produced via immunoSEQ multiplex PCR; TCRdb's table is partial and in-frame only. The sample lists fewer than 20,000 clones; approximately 80% were seen once. A word on this clone: Its antigen is unidentified.

Expansion of antigen-specific CD4+ T cells with viral peptide pools was carried out by the ViraFEST assay before sequencing. CD4+ T cell isolation took place after less than 13 days of culture. Each person got two doses of an mRNA SARS-CoV-2 vaccine, BNT162b2 or mRNA-1273. Sample: CD4+ T cells from PBMCs cultured with HCoV-NL63 spike peptides, taken after COVID-19 vaccination. The sequence came from a human donor who received a COVID-19 vaccine. The chain carries TRBV9 and TRBJ2-1; D gene unclear. This CDR3 is CASSFSDYNEQFF. The CDR3 nucleotides read TGTGCCAGCAGCTTCTCAGACTACAATGAGCAGTTCTTC.